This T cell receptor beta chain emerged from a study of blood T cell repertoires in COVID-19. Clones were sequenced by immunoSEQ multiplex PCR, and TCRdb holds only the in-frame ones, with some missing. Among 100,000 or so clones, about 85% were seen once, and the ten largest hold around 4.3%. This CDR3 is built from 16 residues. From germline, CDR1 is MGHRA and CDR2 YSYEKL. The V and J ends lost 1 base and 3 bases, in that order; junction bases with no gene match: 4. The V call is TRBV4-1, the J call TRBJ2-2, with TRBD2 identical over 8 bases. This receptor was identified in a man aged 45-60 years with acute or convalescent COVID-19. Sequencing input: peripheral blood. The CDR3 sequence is CASSQGTSGHTGELFF. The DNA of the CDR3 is TGCGCCAGCAGCCAAGGAACTAGCGGTCACACCGGGGAGCTGTTTTTT.